The entry below describes one T cell receptor (beta chain). The table lists this clonotype with a few counts. Its recognized antigen is unknown. The sample holds no much larger clone one base away, and base qualities are not on file. The library was built by means of 5' RACE. These reads were obtained on an Illumina HiSeq 2500. A second 7 to 11 cycle PCR used a sample-barcoded 5' primer and a J-beta primer mix. A unique molecular identifier was introduced onto each TCR beta cDNA molecule by a template-switch 5' adaptor carrying 12 random nucleotides. Each sample yielded at least 2.5 million CDR3-containing paired-end reads. The Mint cDNA synthesis kit, primed by a TRBC-specific oligonucleotide, was used to synthesize first-strand cDNA from all RNA. Following uracil-DNA glycosylase treatment, a first 18-cycle PCR with universal primers M1SS and BC2_uni_R was performed on all cDNA. The paper's processing steps were these. For normalization, 1 million high-quality reads were randomly selected from each sample, with every read carrying a distinct molecular identifier. Reads with shared molecular identifiers were discarded instead of being binned into consensus sequences. MiTCR, with a Q25 quality threshold and the strictest error-elimination algorithm, was used for CDR3 identification, clonotype clustering and error correction. Lower-bound total TCR beta diversity was estimated with a nonparametric unseen species model using Euler transformation. TCRdb passed the public sequencing reads through fastp at Q25 and MiXCR, retaining productive beta sequences. Merged by CDR3 protein, the rows form single entries marked with the most common genes and DNA. The V and J calls come from TCRdb's annotation, not from the publication. The sample yields about 1.8 million distinct CDR3 sequences; roughly 49% were counted once. Jointly, the top ten make up approximately 2.1% of the sample.

This sample is drawn from a study of blood T cells in healthy people across ages (dated by TCRdb to between 2015 and 2017). With respect to the entire study: Template switching captured roughly one uniquely barcoded TCR beta cDNA molecule per two T cells in model experiments. Four age groups were formed from the donors: young (average approximately 15 years), middle-aged (around 40), aged (about 68) and long-lived (approximately 80). The study measured age-related changes in TCR beta repertoire diversity using deep sequencing normalized with unique cDNA molecular identifiers. To avoid experimental bias, donors of different ages were spread randomly across the sequencing lanes. Using the same blood draw, the study looked at two additional independent replicas of 1 million unique cDNA reads for two donors, one aged 18 to 29 and the other aged 80 or older. What the authors observed across the whole study: The percentage of naive T cells measured by flow cytometry correlated strongly with observed TCR beta diversity. Because profiling used bulk unsorted PBMCs, naive and antigen-experienced compartments could not be compared conclusively. Total diversity estimates from one million sequenced T cells were considered lower bounds and underestimates. Compared with the aged group, the long-lived group had more naive CD4+ T cells, fewer expanded clones and increased TCR diversity, suggesting age selection. The CMV infection status of donors was not known, potentially confounding age-related changes in expanded clonotypes. As age increased, observed TCR beta diversity per million T cells dropped in a roughly linear way, and a significant reduction was already evident by age 40.

The cysteine opens and the phenylalanine closes a CDR3 of 14 amino acids. The only DNA kept is the CDR3, 42 bases in frame from the first base. Deletion took 4 bases off V and 8 bases off J, with a span of 14 bases between the germline ends. CDR1 and CDR2, per the germline V gene, are SGHTA and FQGNSA. Systemically healthy Caucasian individuals from Russia, 35 to 40 in total and aged roughly 6 to 100 years, were included as donors. Around 9.9 milliliters of peripheral blood were collected from each donor into EDTA-treated Vacutainer tubes. PBMCs were isolated by Ficoll-Paque density-gradient centrifugation, with at least 7 million obtained per sample. Total RNA, at least 5 micrograms per sample, was extracted from PBMCs with Trizol reagent. Naive CD45RAhigh/CD27high T cell percentages were measured by flow cytometry on a PBMC aliquot from every donor.

The source is a woman in her forties in good health. Sequenced: blood. The rearrangement joined TRBV7-2 to TRBJ1-4, and perhaps TRBD1 as D gene, on 5 matching bases. The base sequence is TGTGCCAGCAGCTCCGGGCCAGGGACGGAAAAACTGTTTTTT. Translated, it reads CASSSGPGTEKLFF.